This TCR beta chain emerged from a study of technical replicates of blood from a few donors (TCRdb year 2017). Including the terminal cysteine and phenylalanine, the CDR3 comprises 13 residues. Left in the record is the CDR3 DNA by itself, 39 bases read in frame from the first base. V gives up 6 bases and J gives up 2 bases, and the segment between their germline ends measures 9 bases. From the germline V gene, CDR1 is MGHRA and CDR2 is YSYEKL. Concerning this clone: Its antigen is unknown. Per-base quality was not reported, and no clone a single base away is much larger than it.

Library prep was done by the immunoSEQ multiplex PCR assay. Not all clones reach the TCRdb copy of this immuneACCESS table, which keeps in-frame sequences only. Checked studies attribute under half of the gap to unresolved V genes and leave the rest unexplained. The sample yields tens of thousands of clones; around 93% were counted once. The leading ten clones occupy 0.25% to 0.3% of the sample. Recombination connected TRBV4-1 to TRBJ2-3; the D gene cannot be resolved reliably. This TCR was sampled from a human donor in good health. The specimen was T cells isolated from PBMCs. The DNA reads TGCGCCAGCAGGAGCCTCCACACAGATACGCAGTATTTT. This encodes CASRSLHTDTQYF.